This T cell receptor (beta chain) was retrieved from a study of T-cell reconstitution after alpha-beta-depleted transplantation in children. This clonotype was picked up many times. Unique molecular identifiers were incorporated into the prepared TCRbeta library. TCRdb reprocessed the PCR reads with MiXCR, giving one entry per CDR3 protein. Of 170,000 or so distinct CDR3 sequences in the sample, more than 6.5% were seen once. This CDR3 is built from 10 residues. Trimming cost V 8 bases and J 10 bases; bases outside gene matches: 4. Germline V gives CDR1 SQVTM, CDR2 ANQGSEA. V gene TRBV29-1 combines with J gene TRBJ2-1, with 8 bases identical to TRBD2. The receptor's source is a human donor who donated a stem cell graft to a child with Wiskott-Aldrich syndrome. Source: PBMCs from the stem cell graft donor, taken from the stem cell graft. The CDR3 region is CSSIAGEQFF. CDR3 coding DNA: TGCAGCTCTATAGCGGGGGAGCAGTTCTTC.